A selection of T cell receptor beta chains follows, all from one sample in a study of radiation and T cells in renal cell carcinoma. Data came from immunoSEQ multiplex PCR; TCRdb stores just in-frame clones and leaves some out. The sample lists 130,000 or so clones, approximately 87% seen once, with approximately 24% in the top ten. The specimen comprised blood, sampled from a patient whose treatment included radiotherapy and nephrectomy. These receptors originate from a woman in her 50s with renal cell carcinoma. Both conserved end residues are part of each CDR3. The order of the fields is D gene, clone size, J gene, V gene, CDR3 DNA, CDR3 protein. D genes are given only for firm matches. Size tells how often a clone was seen (once, few, many) or the class of an expanded clone, and some rows leave it out.

.,.,TRBJ2-7,TRBV7-2,TGTGCCAGCAGCACAACCAGCTCCTACGAGCAGTACTTC,CASSTTSSYEQYF
.,.,TRBJ1-1,TRBV6-1,TGTGCCACCAAAGAGGACCCGGGGGGTTACACTGAAGCTTTCTTT,CATKEDPGGYTEAFF
.,.,TRBJ1-1,TRBV2,TGTGCCAGCAGTGGGCCAAGGAGGCGGACTGAAGCTTTCTTT,CASSGPRRRTEAFF
TRBD1,.,TRBJ2-7,TRBV7-6,TGTGCCAGCAGCCGACGGGACAGGGTACGGGGCGAGCAGTACTTC,CASSRRDRVRGEQYF
.,.,TRBJ1-5,TRBV2,TGTGCCAGCAACCCGGACTCCCGCAATCAGCCCCAGCATTTT,CASNPDSRNQPQHF
TRBD1,once,TRBJ1-5,TRBV6-5,TGTGCCAGCAGTTCCTTTGAACAGGGGAGCAATCAGCCCCAGCATTTT,CASSSFEQGSNQPQHF
TRBD1,.,TRBJ1-1,TRBV2,TGTGCCAGCAGTCTTAATAATAAGACAGGGGGCACTGAAGCTTTCTTT,CASSLNNKTGGTEAFF
.,.,TRBJ2-3,TRBV7-2,TGTGCCAGCAGCTTTTCACGAGATACGCAGTATTTT,CASSFSRDTQYF
.,.,TRBJ2-2,TRBV9,TGTGCCAGCAGCGTAGAGGTGAACACCGGGGAGCTGTTTTTT,CASSVEVNTGELFF
TRBD1,.,TRBJ2-7,TRBV5-1,TGCGCCAGCAGCTTAGGACAGGATATCTACGAGCAGTACTTC,CASSLGQDIYEQYF
.,few,TRBJ2-3,TRBV5-1,TGCGCCAGCAGCTTGGGGCAGAGCACAGATACGCAGTATTTT,CASSLGQSTDTQYF
TRBD1,.,TRBJ1-4,TRBV4-1,TGCGCCAGCAGCCAACCTAACAGGGGGCACGAAAAACTGTTTTTT,CASSQPNRGHEKLFF
.,.,TRBJ1-1,TRBV7-2,TGTGCCAGCAGCTTCCCCCCGCCTTATCCTGAAGCTTTCTTT,CASSFPPPYPEAFF
.,few,TRBJ1-1,TRBV27,TGTGCCAGCAGCCATGGGGAGAACACTGAAGCTTTCTTT,CASSHGENTEAFF